This T cell receptor (beta chain) was sequenced for a study of blood T cell repertoires in COVID-19. Study-wide background: Spain, Italy and the United States supplied samples that represented acute and convalescent COVID-19. The cDNA or gDNA used as material had been derived from T cells, B-cell-depleted T cells, or PBMCs.

Authors' processing steps: Using reference gene primer amplification, nucleated cell counts were estimated. TCRdb keeps only in-frame clones here, not all; method: immunoSEQ multiplex PCR. The V and J calls and clone size are taken from that table; D and trimming were inferred from the DNA. The sample lists some 100,000 clones, about 80% occurring once. The TCR originated in a man between 70 and 80 years old with active or convalescent COVID-19. Sequences were obtained from peripheral blood.

The DNA of the CDR3 is TGTGCCAGCAGTGGGGTCGGGACAGGGGGAGAATATGGCTACACCTTC. Translation gives CASSGVGTGGEYGYTF. V gene TRBV6-6 combines with J gene TRBJ1-2, with TRBD1 matching 11 bases. The J segment lost 5 bases and the V segment lost 5 bases, leaving 10 bases of the junction unmatched. Germline CDR1 reads MNHNY; CDR2 reads SVGAGI (reference sequence). This CDR3 comprises 16 residues.